The clone carrying this T cell receptor (beta chain) was counted only a few times. The sample comes from a study of blood T cell repertoires in COVID-19. Study-level background: The United States, Italy and Spain supplied acute and convalescent COVID-19 samples. The analysed material was cDNA or gDNA that came from T cells, B-cell-depleted T cells, or PBMCs.

In Seattle, patients joined the study during active infection and were tracked longitudinally. Per germline, CDR1 SGHAT and CDR2 FQNNGV. The CDR3 contains 15 residues. V lost 1 base to trimming and J lost 7 bases, with 13 bases between them. Generated by immunoSEQ multiplex PCR, the TCRdb table keeps only in-frame clones and is missing some. The sample has approximately 140,000 clones, around 83% seen once. Sequencing was carried out using peripheral blood. This receptor was obtained from a man aged 25 to 40 with COVID-19, enrolled during active disease. The V and J genes are TRBV11-2 and TRBJ2-2, with a possible D match to TRBD2 (6 bases). DNA for the CDR3: TGTGCCAGCAGCTTAGCCGGGACTTTTAGCGGGGAGCTGTTTTTT. This encodes CASSLAGTFSGELFF.